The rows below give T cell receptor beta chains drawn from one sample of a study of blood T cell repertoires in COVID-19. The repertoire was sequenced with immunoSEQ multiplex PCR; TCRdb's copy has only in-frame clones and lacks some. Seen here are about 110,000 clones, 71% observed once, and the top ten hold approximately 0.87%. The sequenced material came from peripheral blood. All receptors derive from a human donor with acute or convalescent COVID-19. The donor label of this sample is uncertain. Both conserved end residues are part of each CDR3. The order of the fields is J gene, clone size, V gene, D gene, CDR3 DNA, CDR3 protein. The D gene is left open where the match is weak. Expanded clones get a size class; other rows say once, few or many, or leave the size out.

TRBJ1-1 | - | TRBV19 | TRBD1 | TGTGCCAGTAGTGTAACAGGGGGCTTGGGGACTGAAGCTTTCTTT | CASSVTGGLGTEAFF
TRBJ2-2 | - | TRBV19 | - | TGTGCCAGCAGTTATCGCCGGGGAAACACCGGGGAGCTGTTTTTT | CASSYRRGNTGELFF
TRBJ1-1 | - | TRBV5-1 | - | TGCGCCAGCAGCCTCAGAATGGGACATAATGAAGCTTTCTTT | CASSLRMGHNEAFF
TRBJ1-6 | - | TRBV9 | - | TGTGCCAGCAGCGCCGCCCAGGGCCCCTTTTCACCCCTCCACTTT | CASSAAQGPFSPLHF
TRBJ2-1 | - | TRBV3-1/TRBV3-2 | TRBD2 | TGTGCCAGCAGCCAACCGACTAGCCTCAGTGAGCAGTTCTTC | CASSQPTSLSEQFF
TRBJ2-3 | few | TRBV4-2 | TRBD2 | TGTGCCAGCAGCCAAATGACTAGCGGGGAAACAGATACGCAGTATTTT | CASSQMTSGETDTQYF
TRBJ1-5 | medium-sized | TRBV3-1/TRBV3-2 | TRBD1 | TGTGCCAGCAGCCCGGGGACAGGCTCCTACAATCAGCCCCAGCATTTT | CASSPGTGSYNQPQHF
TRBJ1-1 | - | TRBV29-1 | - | TGCAGCGTTGGATTGGGCTTGGACACTGAAGCTTTCTTT | CSVGLGLDTEAFF
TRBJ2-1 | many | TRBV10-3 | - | TGTGCCATCAGTGAGGTCCAGGGGGGCTGGAGAGAGCAGTTCTTC | CAISEVQGGWREQFF
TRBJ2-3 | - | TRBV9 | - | TGTGCCAGCAGCGTAGAGGGAACAGGTAGCCCCGCAGATACGCAGTATTTT | CASSVEGTGSPADTQYF
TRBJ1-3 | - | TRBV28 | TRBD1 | TGTGCCAGTCTAGGACAGGGCGGCGGAAACACCATATATTTT | CASLGQGGGNTIYF
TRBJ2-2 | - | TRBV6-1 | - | TGTGCCAGCAGTGAACGGACAGTAGGCACCGGGGAGCTGTTTTTT | CASSERTVGTGELFF
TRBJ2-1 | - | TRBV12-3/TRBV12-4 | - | TGTGCCAGCAGTTTTAGAGTCGTCGGGCAGTTCTTC | CASSFRVVGQFF
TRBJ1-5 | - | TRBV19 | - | TGTGCCAGTAGTCAGCGGATGGCGACGGAGAGCAATCAGCCCCAGCATTTT | CASSQRMATESNQPQHF
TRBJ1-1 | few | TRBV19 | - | TGTGCCAGTAGTACGAATCGAGTGAACACTGAAGCTTTCTTT | CASSTNRVNTEAFF
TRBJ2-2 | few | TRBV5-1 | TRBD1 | TGCGCCAGCAGCCTCTCAGGGGGCGGAATTCCCGGGGAGCTGTTTTTT | CASSLSGGGIPGELFF
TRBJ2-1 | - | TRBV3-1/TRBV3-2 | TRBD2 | TGTGCCAGCAGCCAAGACTCGGGGGGGTGGAATGAGCAGTTCTTC | CASSQDSGGWNEQFF
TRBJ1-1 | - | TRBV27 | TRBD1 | TGTGCCAGCAGTTTAACAGGGGAAACTGAAGCTTTCTTT | CASSLTGETEAFF